This T cell receptor beta chain derives from a study of identical twins. V dropped 5 bases and J dropped 7; count of bases not matched to a gene: 7. The CDR3 loop spans 14 amino acids. CDR1 SEHNR and CDR2 FQNEAQ come from the germline V gene (reference sequence). This clonotype was detected only a few times. MiXCR, applied by TCRdb to the 5' RACE reads, yields one record per CDR3 protein. The sample lists 650,000 to 750,000 distinct CDR3 sequences, about 20% occurring once. The same sample was also studied in work on T cells expressing NK-cell markers.

The source is a woman aged 18-29 years in good health. The sample consisted of PBMCs. The chain combines TRBV7-9 with TRBJ2-1; 8 bases are shared with TRBD1. The CDR3 DNA reads as TGTGCCAGCAGCGCCGGGACAGGTCCAAATGAGCAGTTCTTC. It is translated as CASSAGTGPNEQFF.